The rows below give T cell receptor beta chains drawn from one sample of a study of CD8 T cells in ankylosing spondylitis. TCRdb called the 5' RACE reads again in MiXCR, with one record for every CDR3 protein. Altogether about 140,000 distinct CDR3 sequences are present, roughly 6.6% being singletons, with the ten largest covering around 12%. The sequenced sample consisted of blood, either unsorted or a sorted T cell fraction (not recorded which). The receptors shown here come from a female donor with ankylosing spondylitis or in good health (not recorded which). CDR3s include the opening cysteine and the closing phenylalanine or tryptophan. Each record gives: J gene, clone size, D gene, V gene, CDR3 DNA, CDR3 protein. The D gene is left open where the match is weak. The size field is filled for only some rows; it gives once, few, many or a size class.

j_call: TRBJ1-5
clone_size: many
d_call: -
v_call: TRBV20-1
cdr3_nt: TGCAGTGCTAGACCGGGAGCGGGGGTCGGGGTCAGCAATCAGCCCCAGCATTTT
cdr3_aa: CSARPGAGVGVSNQPQHF

j_call: TRBJ1-6
clone_size: many
d_call: -
v_call: TRBV9
cdr3_nt: TGTGCCAGCAGCCCCAGGGTGGGGAATTCACCCCTCCACTTT
cdr3_aa: CASSPRVGNSPLHF

j_call: TRBJ2-7
clone_size: many
d_call: TRBD1
v_call: TRBV5-1
cdr3_nt: TGCGCCAGCAGATATATCGCCGGGACAGGGGGCAACGAGCAGTACTTC
cdr3_aa: CASRYIAGTGGNEQYF

j_call: TRBJ1-1
clone_size: many
d_call: TRBD1
v_call: TRBV5-4
cdr3_nt: TGTGCCAGCAGCTTGGTCGGGGACAGGGGTGAAGCTTTCTTT
cdr3_aa: CASSLVGDRGEAFF

j_call: TRBJ2-5
clone_size: many
d_call: TRBD1
v_call: TRBV6-2/TRBV6-3
cdr3_nt: TGTGCCAGCAGTTACGGGACAGGGAAGACCCAGTACTTC
cdr3_aa: CASSYGTGKTQYF

j_call: TRBJ1-5
clone_size: many
d_call: TRBD1
v_call: TRBV6-1
cdr3_nt: TGTGCCAGCAGTGAATCGGGACAGTACAATCAGCCCCAGCATTTT
cdr3_aa: CASSESGQYNQPQHF

j_call: TRBJ2-7
clone_size: many
d_call: -
v_call: TRBV11-2
cdr3_nt: TGTGCCAGCAGCTCCGGGTCCTACGAGCAGTACTTC
cdr3_aa: CASSSGSYEQYF

j_call: TRBJ2-7
clone_size: few
d_call: -
v_call: TRBV7-2
cdr3_nt: TGTGCCAGCAGAGACGACAGAGCCTACGAGCAGTACTTC
cdr3_aa: CASRDDRAYEQYF

j_call: TRBJ1-1
clone_size: many
d_call: -
v_call: TRBV5-1
cdr3_nt: TGCGCCAGCAGCTTTTTCGGTAGACCGAACACTGAAGCTTTCTTT
cdr3_aa: CASSFFGRPNTEAFF

j_call: TRBJ2-7
clone_size: many
d_call: TRBD1
v_call: TRBV11-2
cdr3_nt: TGTGCCAGCAGGTACAGGGGGCAAGCAGCCTACGAGCAGTACTTC
cdr3_aa: CASRYRGQAAYEQYF

j_call: TRBJ1-1
clone_size: many
d_call: -
v_call: TRBV5-1
cdr3_nt: TGCGCCAGCAGCTTGGCCCTTACACAGGGAAAGAACACTGAAGCTTTCTTT
cdr3_aa: CASSLALTQGKNTEAFF

j_call: TRBJ2-5
clone_size: many
d_call: TRBD1
v_call: TRBV11-1
cdr3_nt: TGTGCCAGCAGCTTCCAGGGGGTCCAAGAGACCCAGTACTTC
cdr3_aa: CASSFQGVQETQYF

j_call: TRBJ2-7
clone_size: few
d_call: -
v_call: TRBV7-2
cdr3_nt: TGTGCCAGCAGCTTCGGGGCTTATGGGTACGAGCAGTACTTC
cdr3_aa: CASSFGAYGYEQYF

j_call: TRBJ2-4
clone_size: many
d_call: -
v_call: TRBV12-3/TRBV12-4
cdr3_nt: TGTGCCAGCAGTTTATGGGCGACTCTAGCCAAAAACATTCAGTACTTC
cdr3_aa: CASSLWATLAKNIQYF

j_call: TRBJ2-2
clone_size: -
d_call: -
v_call: TRBV5-1
cdr3_nt: TGCGCCAGCAGCCTGGAATTCGCGAACACCGGGGAGCTGTTTTTT
cdr3_aa: CASSLEFANTGELFF

j_call: TRBJ1-6
clone_size: many
d_call: -
v_call: TRBV4-1
cdr3_nt: TGCGCCAGCAGCCCCCCCAACGGTCCTTTAGACCGTAATTCACCCCTCCACTTT
cdr3_aa: CASSPPNGPLDRNSPLHF

j_call: TRBJ2-2
clone_size: many
d_call: -
v_call: TRBV5-1
cdr3_nt: TGCGCCAGCAGCTTGGGTGACACCGGGGAGCTGTTTTTT
cdr3_aa: CASSLGDTGELFF

j_call: TRBJ2-3
clone_size: many
d_call: -
v_call: TRBV20-1
cdr3_nt: TGCAGTGCTCGCGGGGAGGGGGCAGATACGCAGTATTTT
cdr3_aa: CSARGEGADTQYF

j_call: TRBJ2-7
clone_size: many
d_call: -
v_call: TRBV12-3/TRBV12-4
cdr3_nt: TGTGCCAGCAGTACTTACATCGGGCCTACGGATAATACCAGGTACGAGCAGTACTTC
cdr3_aa: CASSTYIGPTDNTRYEQYF

j_call: TRBJ1-5
clone_size: many
d_call: TRBD1
v_call: TRBV6-5
cdr3_nt: TGTGCCAGCAGTTACGAGAGACAGGGAGGCAATCAGCCCCAGCATTTT
cdr3_aa: CASSYERQGGNQPQHF

j_call: TRBJ2-3
clone_size: -
d_call: TRBD1
v_call: TRBV12-3/TRBV12-4
cdr3_nt: TGTGCCCGCAGTTACATTGCTCAGGGGGCACGGGGAACAGATACGCAGTATTTT
cdr3_aa: CARSYIAQGARGTDTQYF

j_call: TRBJ2-3
clone_size: -
d_call: -
v_call: TRBV11-2
cdr3_nt: TGTGCCAGCGAGGACGGGATCACAGATACGCAGTATTTT
cdr3_aa: CASEDGITDTQYF

j_call: TRBJ2-3
clone_size: many
d_call: -
v_call: TRBV6-1
cdr3_nt: TGTGCCAGCAGTCTCACGGAGGGGGATACGCAGTATTTT
cdr3_aa: CASSLTEGDTQYF

j_call: TRBJ2-1
clone_size: many
d_call: -
v_call: TRBV7-2
cdr3_nt: TGTGCCAGCAGCCATCGGGGCAACTCCTACAATGAGCAGTTCTTC
cdr3_aa: CASSHRGNSYNEQFF

j_call: TRBJ1-1
clone_size: many
d_call: -
v_call: TRBV6-2/TRBV6-3
cdr3_nt: TGTGCCAGCAGTTACAGGGACGTGGTGAACACTGAAGCTTTCTTT
cdr3_aa: CASSYRDVVNTEAFF

j_call: TRBJ2-3
clone_size: -
d_call: -
v_call: TRBV5-4
cdr3_nt: TGTGCCAGCAGCTTGAATCGCGGAACTAGCACAGATACGCAGTATTTT
cdr3_aa: CASSLNRGTSTDTQYF

j_call: TRBJ1-3
clone_size: -
d_call: TRBD1
v_call: TRBV20-1
cdr3_nt: TGCAGTGCTACTCCGGGACAGGGGTCTGGAAACACCATATATTTT
cdr3_aa: CSATPGQGSGNTIYF

j_call: TRBJ1-2
clone_size: many
d_call: -
v_call: TRBV5-1
cdr3_nt: TGCGCCAGCAGCTTGGTTGAGGCAGACTATGGCTACACCTTC
cdr3_aa: CASSLVEADYGYTF

j_call: TRBJ2-5
clone_size: few
d_call: TRBD2
v_call: TRBV4-3
cdr3_nt: TGCGCCAGCAGCCAACAAACTAGCGCCCGGGAGACCCAGTACTTC
cdr3_aa: CASSQQTSARETQYF

j_call: TRBJ2-1
clone_size: -
d_call: TRBD1
v_call: TRBV29-1
cdr3_nt: TGCAGCGTTACTTCCGGGACAGGGTTGGGCAATGAGCAGTTCTTC
cdr3_aa: CSVTSGTGLGNEQFF

j_call: TRBJ2-7
clone_size: many
d_call: -
v_call: TRBV12-3/TRBV12-4
cdr3_nt: TGTGCCAGCAACTCGGACAGAGGCCTCTCCTACGAGCAGTACTTC
cdr3_aa: CASNSDRGLSYEQYF

j_call: TRBJ1-1
clone_size: many
d_call: -
v_call: TRBV7-2
cdr3_nt: TGTGCCAGCAGCTTAGAGTTAGCGGAGTACACTGAAGCTTTCTTT
cdr3_aa: CASSLELAEYTEAFF

j_call: TRBJ2-5
clone_size: few
d_call: -
v_call: TRBV7-9
cdr3_nt: TGTGCCAGCAGCTTAGCAGTCGGACCCCAAGAGACCCAGTACTTC
cdr3_aa: CASSLAVGPQETQYF

j_call: TRBJ1-6
clone_size: many
d_call: TRBD1
v_call: TRBV20-1
cdr3_nt: TGCAGTGCTAGAGCCGGGACAGGGACCACCTCACCCCTCCACTTT
cdr3_aa: CSARAGTGTTSPLHF

j_call: TRBJ2-1
clone_size: -
d_call: TRBD1
v_call: TRBV24-1
cdr3_nt: TGTGCCACCAGTGACACCGGGACAGGGAGCGATGAGCAGTTCTTC
cdr3_aa: CATSDTGTGSDEQFF

j_call: TRBJ1-1
clone_size: -
d_call: -
v_call: TRBV19
cdr3_nt: TGTGCCAGTAGTCCCGGAGGGCGGGACACTGAAGCTTTCTTT
cdr3_aa: CASSPGGRDTEAFF

j_call: TRBJ2-4
clone_size: many
d_call: -
v_call: TRBV2
cdr3_nt: TGTGCCAGCAGAGCAACGGAAGCCAAAAACATTCAGTACTTC
cdr3_aa: CASRATEAKNIQYF

j_call: TRBJ2-7
clone_size: many
d_call: -
v_call: TRBV30
cdr3_nt: TGTGCCTGGAGTGTTGGACAGCTCGTCCACGAGCAGTACTTC
cdr3_aa: CAWSVGQLVHEQYF

j_call: TRBJ1-5
clone_size: many
d_call: TRBD1
v_call: TRBV16
cdr3_nt: TGTGCCAGCAGCCAAACGACAGGGGGCATTGGTCAGCCCCAGCATTTT
cdr3_aa: CASSQTTGGIGQPQHF

j_call: TRBJ2-5
clone_size: many
d_call: -
v_call: TRBV5-1
cdr3_nt: TGCGCCAGCAGCTTGGGACAGCTGCAAGAGACCCAGTACTTC
cdr3_aa: CASSLGQLQETQYF

j_call: TRBJ2-5
clone_size: many
d_call: -
v_call: TRBV3-1
cdr3_nt: TGTGCCAGCAGCCGCCGGGACACGAGGAATTCAGAGACCCAGTACTTC
cdr3_aa: CASSRRDTRNSETQYF

j_call: TRBJ1-6
clone_size: many
d_call: TRBD1
v_call: TRBV6-1
cdr3_nt: TGTGCCAGCAACCCGACAGGGCCCGCGAATTCACCCCTCCACTTT
cdr3_aa: CASNPTGPANSPLHF

j_call: TRBJ2-5
clone_size: many
d_call: TRBD1
v_call: TRBV5-4
cdr3_nt: TGTGCCAGCAGCTCCGACAGGGTCCAAGAGACCCAGTACTTC
cdr3_aa: CASSSDRVQETQYF